This TCR beta chain is drawn from a study of OX40 agonist ivuxolimab in advanced cancers. Background for the entire study: Ivuxolimab was an agonistic, fully human IgG2 monoclonal antibody directed against OX40 (CD134), a costimulatory receptor. Partial responses were achieved by three dose-escalation patients, of whom one had hepatocellular carcinoma and two had cutaneous melanoma. Patients were allowed to have had prior anti-PD-1, anti-PD-L1 or anti-CTLA-4 therapy, and around 43% of the dose-escalation patients had been treated with checkpoint inhibitors. The purpose of peripheral TCRbeta sequencing was to test whether ivuxolimab changed TCR sequence diversity and led to clonal T-cell expansion. Intravenous ivuxolimab was administered to patients every 2 weeks at six dose levels: 0.01, 0.1, 0.3, 1.5, 3 and 10 mg/kg. Among the approximately 50 dose-escalation patients, around 20 had hepatocellular carcinoma, around 15 melanoma, 9 renal cell carcinoma and 9 head and neck cancer. The paper covers the monotherapy dose-escalation part of the phase I ivuxolimab trial, which included N of about 51 patients. In the dose-escalation cohort, 82.7% of patients were male, and the mean age was roughly 60 years, with a range of about 23 to 90. What the authors observed across the whole study: Low levels of normalized T-cell clonal expansion were also seen in some nonresponding patients. After ivuxolimab, more expanded clones were found on average in CD8+ T cells than in CD4+ T cells. At doses of 0.1 to 3.0 mg/kg, clonal expansion of both CD4+ and CD8+ blood T cells was observed from baseline to week 6. In the 0.1-3.0 mg/kg groups, partial responders were among the patients with the lowest normalized peripheral clonal expansion, particularly in CD8+ T cells. The antigen specificity of the peripheral T cells that underwent clonal expansion was not determined.

For sequencing of the TCRbeta CDR3 region, genomic DNA was extracted from the sorted cells. TCRbeta CDR3 regions were sequenced using the immunoSEQ Assay. What TCRdb holds here is the immuneACCESS table cut down to in-frame rearrangements. Part of the clones is not present; checked against another copy, under half of the missing clones reflect an unresolved V gene, and the others are unexplained. The sample contains about 96,000 clones, roughly 80% of them found a single time. Around 5.8% of the sample rests with the top ten. This clone was found a few times. Its specific antigen is unknown. The input lacks base qualities; no much larger clone sits a single base away. Patients with autoimmune disease history or receiving systemic immunosuppression were excluded from the trial. Peripheral blood for TCR sequencing was collected from all dose cohorts at baseline, on cycle 4 day 1, and on cycle 7 day 1. Samples came from an open-label, multicenter, first-in-human phase I dose-escalation trial of ivuxolimab. Adults with locally advanced or metastatic melanoma, renal cell, hepatocellular, or head and neck squamous cell carcinoma were enrolled in the trial. Before TCR sequencing, CD4+ T cells and CD8+ T cells from peripheral blood were sorted into separate populations.

Reading the germline V gene gives CDR1 SGHTA and CDR2 FQGNSA. The CDR3 goes from the cysteine to the phenylalanine over 15 residues. Only the CDR3 DNA stays, 45 bases, in frame from base 1. At the junction V is shortened by 5 bases and J by 6 bases; bases outside the gene matches: 12. The receptor comes from an adult with an advanced solid tumor such as melanoma, head and neck, liver or kidney cancer. Sequenced material: CD4+ or CD8+ T cells sorted from blood, taken in a trial of the OX40 agonist ivuxolimab. The rearranged segments are TRBV7-2 and TRBJ1-2; 7 junctional bases match TRBD1. The sequenced DNA: TGTGCCAGCAGCGCGCAGCCGGGACAGATCGATGGCTACACCTTC. Its coded protein is CASSAQPGQIDGYTF.